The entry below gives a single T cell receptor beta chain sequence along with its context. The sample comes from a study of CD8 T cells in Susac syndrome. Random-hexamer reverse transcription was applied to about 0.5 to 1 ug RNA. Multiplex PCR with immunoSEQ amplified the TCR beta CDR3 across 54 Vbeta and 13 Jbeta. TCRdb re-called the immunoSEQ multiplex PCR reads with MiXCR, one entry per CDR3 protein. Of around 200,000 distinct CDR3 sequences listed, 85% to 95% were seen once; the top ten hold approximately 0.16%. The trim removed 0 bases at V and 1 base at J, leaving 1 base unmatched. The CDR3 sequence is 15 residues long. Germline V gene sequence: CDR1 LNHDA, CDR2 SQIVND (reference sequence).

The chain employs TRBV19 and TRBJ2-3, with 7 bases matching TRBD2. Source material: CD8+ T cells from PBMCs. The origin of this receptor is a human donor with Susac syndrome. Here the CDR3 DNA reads TGTGCCAGTAGTATAGACCGGGAGGGCACAGATACGCAGTATTTT. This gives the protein CASSIDREGTDTQYF. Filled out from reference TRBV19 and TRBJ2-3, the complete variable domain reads DGGITQSPKYLFRKEGQNVTLSCEQNLNHDAMYWYRQDPGQGLRLIYYSQIVNDFQKGDIAEGYSVSREKKESFPLTVTSAQKNPTAFYLCASSIDREGTDTQYFGPGTRLTVL.